This T cell receptor beta chain was obtained from a study of OX40 agonist ivuxolimab in advanced cancers. Study summary: Patients received ivuxolimab, an agonistic anti-OX40 (CD134) antibody. Three patients had partial responses: one hepatocellular carcinoma, two cutaneous melanoma.

This clone was picked up one time. Its target is unknown. V lost 4 bases to trimming and J lost 2 bases, with 16 bases between them. Per germline, CDR1 SGHDT and CDR2 YYEEEE. This CDR3 has 15 residues. Some clones are missing from TCRdb's copy, which holds only in-frame ones; the method was immunoSEQ multiplex PCR. The profile shows some 41,000 clones, roughly 84% of them singletons. Whole-study findings and limits: Patients with a partial response at 0.1-3.0 mg/kg had among the lowest clonal expansion.

Specimen: CD4+ or CD8+ T cells sorted from blood, collected in a trial of the OX40 agonist ivuxolimab. This clonotype was sampled from an adult with an advanced solid tumor such as melanoma, head and neck, liver or kidney cancer. The chain recombines TRBV5-6 with TRBJ2-7; D might be TRBD1 or TRBD2, each matching 6 bases. The CDR3: CASSPSGGLPYEQYF. The CDR3, as DNA: TGTGCCAGCAGCCCGAGTGGGGGGCTACCCTACGAGCAGTACTTC.